The TCR beta chain described here comes from a study of blood T cell repertoires in COVID-19. At the level of the study: Acute and convalescent COVID-19 samples came from the United States, Italy and Spain.

In the source study's methods: Estimated nucleated cell counts came from reference gene primer amplification. Clones were sequenced by immunoSEQ multiplex PCR, and TCRdb holds only the in-frame ones, with some missing. The V and J calls and clone size come from that table; D and trimming were worked out from the DNA. The profile covers tens of thousands of clones, with 75% to 90% appearing a single time and about 1.5% taken by the ten largest. This CDR3 has 15 amino acids. The ends were cut back, 4 bases at V and 0 bases at J, with 13 bases in the middle. Germline loops: CDR1 WNHNN, CDR2 SYGVQD (reference sequence).

This sequence originates from a woman aged 80 or over with acute or convalescent COVID-19. The sequencing input was peripheral blood. The chain is built from TRBV10-1 and TRBJ2-7; possibly TRBD1 for D (6 bases). CDR3 coding DNA: TGCGCCAGCAGTGCGGTCACAGGGAGCTCCTACGAGCAGTACTTC. As protein: CASSAVTGSSYEQYF.